The clone carrying this TCR beta chain was counted ten times or more. Its antigen is unidentified. The sample originates from a study of T cell clonality in common variable immunodeficiency. Control and CVID samples contributed equal amounts of genomic DNA. Here immunoSEQ multiplex PCR was the method, and the copy in TCRdb shows in-frame clones only, minus some. The specimen gives about 74,000 clones without singletons; the ten biggest hold 0.65% to 0.8%. Donors gave roughly 4.5 to 9 ml heparinized peripheral whole blood. Study outcomes and limitations: CVID subjects had higher TCRbeta clonality than healthy controls, most marked in about a third.

Sample: peripheral blood mononuclear cells. The receptor's source is a person aged 18 to 70 in good health.

CDR3 DNA (partial): TGTGCCAGCAGTTACTCTAGCGGGAGTTACGAG. It is translated as CASSYSSGSYE. The whole CDR3 protein reads CASSYSSGSYEQYF. V and J are TRBV6-2 or TRBV6-3 and TRBJ2-7; TRBD2 matches at 9 bases. Read data end 3 residues before the CDR3 end; the end is taken from the germline J gene. Losses at the gene ends were 0 bases for V and 4 bases for J; bases not matched to a gene: 1. Germline CDR1 and CDR2: MNHEY and SVGEGT. The CDR3 is 14 residues long.